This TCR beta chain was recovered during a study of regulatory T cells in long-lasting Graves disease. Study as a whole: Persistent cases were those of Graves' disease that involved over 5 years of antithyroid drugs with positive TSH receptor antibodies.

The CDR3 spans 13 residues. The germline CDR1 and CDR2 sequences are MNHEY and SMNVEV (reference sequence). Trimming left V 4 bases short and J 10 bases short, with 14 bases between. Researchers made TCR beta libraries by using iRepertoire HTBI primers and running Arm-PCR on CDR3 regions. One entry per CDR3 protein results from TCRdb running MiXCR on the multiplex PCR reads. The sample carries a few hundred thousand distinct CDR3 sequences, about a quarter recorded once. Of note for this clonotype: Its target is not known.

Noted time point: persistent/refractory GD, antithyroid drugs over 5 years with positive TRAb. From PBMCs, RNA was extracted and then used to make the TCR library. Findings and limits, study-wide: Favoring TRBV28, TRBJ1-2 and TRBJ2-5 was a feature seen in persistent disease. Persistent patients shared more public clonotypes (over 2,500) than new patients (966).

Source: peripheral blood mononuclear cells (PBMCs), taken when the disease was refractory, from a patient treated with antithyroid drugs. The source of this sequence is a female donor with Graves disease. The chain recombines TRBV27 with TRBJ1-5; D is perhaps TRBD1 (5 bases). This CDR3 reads CASSSFPQGPQHF. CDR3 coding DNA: TGTGCCAGCAGTTCCTTCCCCCAGGGCCCCCAGCATTTT.